This T cell receptor (beta chain) was sequenced for a study of blood T cell repertoires in COVID-19. Germline V gives CDR1 SGHAT, CDR2 FQNNGV. CDR3 length: 13 residues. V dropped 5 bases and J dropped 1 base, with 8 bases sitting between them. Profiling relied on immunoSEQ multiplex PCR, and the TCRdb table lists in-frame clones only, not all of them. The sample carries 95,000 to 100,000 clones, 75% to 90% recorded once. V and J are TRBV11-2 and TRBJ1-1; D is ambiguous. The sequence came from a woman aged 70-85 years with active or convalescent COVID-19. The sequenced sample consisted of peripheral blood. The CDR3 spells CASSPTGNTEAFF. The DNA for the CDR3 is TGTGCCAGCAGCCCAACTGGGAACACTGAAGCTTTCTTT.